The present T cell receptor (beta chain) was sequenced within a study of identifying expanded T cells in peripheral blood. Repertoires were generated with immunoSEQ multiplex PCR, while TCRdb's copy carries only in-frame clones and drops some. This table has 100,000 to 150,000 clones, roughly 90% appearing once. As for this clone: Its cognate antigen is unknown.

Study-wide results and caveats: Differentially abundant clones: 0.95 to 1.5 between replicates, 16.4 at approximately two weeks, over 18 at four. Variance in clone template counts between approximately two-week samples significantly increased with total template count across all healthy donors.

No infections or other immune events were documented during collection. The CDR3 consists of 14 residues. The V end was cut by 5 bases, the J end by 7 bases, with 15 bases between. Germline assignment: CDR1 MNHNS and CDR2 SASEGT. The rearrangement links TRBV6-1 to TRBJ2-4; the D call may be TRBD1 or TRBD2 (7 bases each). This sequence originates from a person between 18 and 70 years old in good health. Sequencing was performed on blood. CDR3 residues: CASSTGEGANIQYF. In DNA form, the CDR3 reads TGTGCCAGCAGTACAGGGGAGGGGGCCAACATTCAGTACTTC.